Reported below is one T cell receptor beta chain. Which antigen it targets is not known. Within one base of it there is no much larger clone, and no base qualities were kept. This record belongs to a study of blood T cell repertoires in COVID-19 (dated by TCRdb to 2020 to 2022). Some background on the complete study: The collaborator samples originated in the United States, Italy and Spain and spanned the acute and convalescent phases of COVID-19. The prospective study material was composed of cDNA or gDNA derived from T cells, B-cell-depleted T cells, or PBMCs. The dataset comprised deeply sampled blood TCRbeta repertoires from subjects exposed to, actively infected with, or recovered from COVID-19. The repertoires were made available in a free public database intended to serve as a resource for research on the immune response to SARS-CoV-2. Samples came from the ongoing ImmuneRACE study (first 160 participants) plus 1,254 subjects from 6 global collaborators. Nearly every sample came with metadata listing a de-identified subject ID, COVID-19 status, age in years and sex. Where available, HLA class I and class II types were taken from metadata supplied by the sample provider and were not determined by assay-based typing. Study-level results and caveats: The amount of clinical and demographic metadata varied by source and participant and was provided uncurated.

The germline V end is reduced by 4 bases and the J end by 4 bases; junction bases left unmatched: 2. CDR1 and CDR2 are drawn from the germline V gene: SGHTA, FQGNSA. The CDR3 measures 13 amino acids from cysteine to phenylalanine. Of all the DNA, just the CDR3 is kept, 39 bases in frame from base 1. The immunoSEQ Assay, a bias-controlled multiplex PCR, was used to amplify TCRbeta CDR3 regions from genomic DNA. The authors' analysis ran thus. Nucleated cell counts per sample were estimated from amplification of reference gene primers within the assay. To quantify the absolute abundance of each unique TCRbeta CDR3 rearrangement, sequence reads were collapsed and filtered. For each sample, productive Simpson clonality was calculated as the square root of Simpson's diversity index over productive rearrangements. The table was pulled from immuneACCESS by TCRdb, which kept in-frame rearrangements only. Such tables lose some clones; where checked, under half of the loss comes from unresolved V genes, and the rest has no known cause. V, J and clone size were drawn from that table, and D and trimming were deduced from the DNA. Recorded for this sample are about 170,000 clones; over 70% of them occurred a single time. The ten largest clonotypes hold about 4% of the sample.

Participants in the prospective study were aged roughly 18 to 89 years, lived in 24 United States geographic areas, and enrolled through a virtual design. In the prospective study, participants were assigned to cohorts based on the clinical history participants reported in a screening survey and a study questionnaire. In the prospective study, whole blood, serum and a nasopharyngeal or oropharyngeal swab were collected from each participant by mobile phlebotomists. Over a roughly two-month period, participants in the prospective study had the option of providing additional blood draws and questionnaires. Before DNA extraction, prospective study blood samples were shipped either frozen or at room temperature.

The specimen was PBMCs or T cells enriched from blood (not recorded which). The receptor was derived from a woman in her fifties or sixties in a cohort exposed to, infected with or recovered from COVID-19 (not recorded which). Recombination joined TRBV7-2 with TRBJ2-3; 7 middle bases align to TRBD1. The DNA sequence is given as TGTGCCAGCAGCTGGGACAGTTCAGATACGCAGTATTTT. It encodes CASSWDSSDTQYF.